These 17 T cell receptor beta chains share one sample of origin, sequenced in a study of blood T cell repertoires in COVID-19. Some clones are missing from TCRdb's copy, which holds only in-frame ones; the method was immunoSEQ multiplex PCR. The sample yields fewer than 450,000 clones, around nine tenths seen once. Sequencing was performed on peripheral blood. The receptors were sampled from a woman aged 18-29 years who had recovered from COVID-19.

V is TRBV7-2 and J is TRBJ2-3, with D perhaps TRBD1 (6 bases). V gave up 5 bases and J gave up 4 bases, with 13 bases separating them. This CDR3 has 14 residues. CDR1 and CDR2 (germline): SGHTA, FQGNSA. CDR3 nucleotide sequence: TGTGCCAGCAGCGTTCAGGGGTTTTCAGATACGCAGTATTTT. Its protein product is CASSVQGFSDTQYF.

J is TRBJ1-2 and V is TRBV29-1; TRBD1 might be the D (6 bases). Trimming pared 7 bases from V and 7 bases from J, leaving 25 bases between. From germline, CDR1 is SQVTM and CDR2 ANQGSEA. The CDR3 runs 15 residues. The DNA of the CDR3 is TGCAGCGCCAGTTTGGGGGGGCGCGGAACTGTTGGCTACACCTTC. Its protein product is CSASLGGRGTVGYTF.

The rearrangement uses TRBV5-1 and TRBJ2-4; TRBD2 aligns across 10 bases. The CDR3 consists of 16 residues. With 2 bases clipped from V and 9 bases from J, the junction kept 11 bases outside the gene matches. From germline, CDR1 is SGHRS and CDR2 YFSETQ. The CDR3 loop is CASSLGTSAPSGIQYF. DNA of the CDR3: TGCGCCAGCAGCTTAGGGACTAGCGCGCCGAGCGGCATTCAGTACTTC.

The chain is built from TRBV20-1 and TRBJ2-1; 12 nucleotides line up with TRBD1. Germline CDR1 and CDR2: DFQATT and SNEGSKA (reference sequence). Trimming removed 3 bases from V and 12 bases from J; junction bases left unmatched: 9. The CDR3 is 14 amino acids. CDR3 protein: CSASPRDRGLAQFF. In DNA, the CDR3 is TGCAGTGCTAGTCCCCGGGACAGGGGGCTTGCGCAGTTCTTC.

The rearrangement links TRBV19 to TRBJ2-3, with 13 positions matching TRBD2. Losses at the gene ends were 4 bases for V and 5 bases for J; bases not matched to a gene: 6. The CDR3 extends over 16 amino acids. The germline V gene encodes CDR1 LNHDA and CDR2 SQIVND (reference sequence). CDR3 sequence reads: CASSRGLAGRLDTQYF. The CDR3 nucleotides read TGTGCCAGTAGTAGGGGACTAGCGGGAAGGTTAGATACGCAGTATTTT.

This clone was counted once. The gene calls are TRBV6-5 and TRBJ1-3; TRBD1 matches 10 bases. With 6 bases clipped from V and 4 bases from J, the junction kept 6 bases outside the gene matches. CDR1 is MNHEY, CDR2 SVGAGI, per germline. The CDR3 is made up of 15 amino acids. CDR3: CASRIDRGPGNTIYF. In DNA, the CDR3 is TGTGCCAGCAGGATCGACAGGGGGCCCGGAAACACCATATATTTT.

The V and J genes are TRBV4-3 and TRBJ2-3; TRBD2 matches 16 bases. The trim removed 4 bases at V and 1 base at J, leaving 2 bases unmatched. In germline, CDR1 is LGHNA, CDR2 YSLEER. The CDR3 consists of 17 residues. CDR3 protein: CASSRGTSGRGTDTQYF. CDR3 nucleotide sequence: TGCGCCAGCAGCCGGGGGACTAGCGGGAGGGGCACAGATACGCAGTATTTT.

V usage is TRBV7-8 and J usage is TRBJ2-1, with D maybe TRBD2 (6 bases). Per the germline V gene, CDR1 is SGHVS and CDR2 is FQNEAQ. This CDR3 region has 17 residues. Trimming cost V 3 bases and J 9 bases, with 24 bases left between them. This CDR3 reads CASSFVSGPRGVSEQFF. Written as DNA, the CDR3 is TGTGCCAGCAGCTTTGTAAGCGGGCCTAGAGGGGTAAGTGAGCAGTTCTTC.

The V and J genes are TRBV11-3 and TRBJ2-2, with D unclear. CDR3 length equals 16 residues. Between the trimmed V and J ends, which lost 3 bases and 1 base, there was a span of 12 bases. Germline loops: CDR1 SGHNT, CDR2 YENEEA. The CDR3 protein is CASSLAVFKNTGELFF. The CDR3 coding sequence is TGTGCCAGCAGCTTGGCTGTGTTTAAGAACACCGGGGAGCTGTTTTTT.

CDR3 in DNA: TGTGCCAGCAGCTTAGTACAGATCCAAGAGACCCAGTACTTC. Protein sequence: CASSLVQIQETQYF. The rearrangement joins TRBV7-2 to TRBJ2-5, with D unresolved. CDR1 is SGHTA, CDR2 FQGNSA, per germline. Trimming left V 1 base short and J 1 base short, with 7 bases between. CDR3 length: 14 residues. Together with reference TRBV7-2 and TRBJ2-5, the CDR3 gives the full variable domain: GAGVSQSPSNKVTEKGKDVELRCDPISGHTALYWYRQSLGQGLEFLIYFQGNSAPDKSGLPSDRFSAERTGGSVSTLTIQRTQQEDSAVYLCASSLVQIQETQYFGPGTRLLVL.

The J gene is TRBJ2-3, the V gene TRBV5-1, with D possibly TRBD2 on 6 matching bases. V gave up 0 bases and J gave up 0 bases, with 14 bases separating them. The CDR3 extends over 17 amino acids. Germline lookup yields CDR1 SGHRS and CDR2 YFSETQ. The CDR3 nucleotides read TGCGCCAGCAGCTTGGGGGGACTCGACTCTAGCACAGATACGCAGTATTTT. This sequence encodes CASSLGGLDSSTDTQYF. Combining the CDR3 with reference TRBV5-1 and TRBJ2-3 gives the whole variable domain KAGVTQTPRYLIKTRGQQVTLSCSPISGHRSVSWYQQTPGQGLQFLFEYFSETQRNKGNFPGRFSGRQFSNSRSEMNVSTLELGDSALYLCASSLGGLDSSTDTQYFGPGTRLTVL.

The chain's CDR3 is CSASVGAAGVGTGELFF. CDR3 bases: TGCAGTGCTAGTGTTGGGGCAGCGGGAGTGGGGACCGGGGAGCTGTTTTTT. V is TRBV20-1 and J is TRBJ2-2; the match to TRBD2 covers 8 bases. After removal of 3 bases from V and 5 bases from J, the junction contained 14 bases not matched to a gene. Germline lookup yields CDR1 DFQATT and CDR2 SNEGSKA (reference sequence). CDR3 length equals 17 residues.

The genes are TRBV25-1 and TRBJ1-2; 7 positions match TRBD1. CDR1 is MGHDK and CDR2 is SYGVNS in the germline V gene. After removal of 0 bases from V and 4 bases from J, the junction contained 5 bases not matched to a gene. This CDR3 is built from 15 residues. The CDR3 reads CASSEYGTEPYGYTF. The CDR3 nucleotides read TGTGCCAGCAGTGAATATGGGACAGAACCCTATGGCTACACCTTC.

The CDR3, as DNA: TGCGCCAGCAGCTCAACCCGACAGGGGGGAAACTATGGCTACACCTTC. Translation: CASSSTRQGGNYGYTF. The gene calls are TRBV5-1 and TRBJ1-2; 9 bases match TRBD1. CDR1 and CDR2 from the germline V gene are SGHRS and YFSETQ. J was trimmed by 2 bases and V by 3 bases; bases with no gene match: 8. The CDR3 covers 16 residues.

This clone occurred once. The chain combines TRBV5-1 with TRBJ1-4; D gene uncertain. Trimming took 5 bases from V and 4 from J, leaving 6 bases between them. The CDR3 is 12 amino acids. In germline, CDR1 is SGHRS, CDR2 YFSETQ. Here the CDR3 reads CASRPNNEKLFF. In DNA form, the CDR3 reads TGCGCCAGCAGACCTAATAATGAAAAACTGTTTTTT.

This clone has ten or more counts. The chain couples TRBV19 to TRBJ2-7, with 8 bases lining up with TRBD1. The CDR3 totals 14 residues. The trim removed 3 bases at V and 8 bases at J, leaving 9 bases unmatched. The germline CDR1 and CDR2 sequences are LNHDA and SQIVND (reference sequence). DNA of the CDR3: TGTGCCAGTAGTATCGGCCAGGGGGCTTTGAAGCAGTACGTC. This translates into CASSIGQGALKQYV.

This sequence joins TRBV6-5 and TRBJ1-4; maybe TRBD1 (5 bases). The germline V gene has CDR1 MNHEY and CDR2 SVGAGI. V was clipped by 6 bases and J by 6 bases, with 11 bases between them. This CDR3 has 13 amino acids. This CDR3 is CASRPGLDEKLFF. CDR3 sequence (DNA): TGTGCCAGCAGGCCAGGGTTGGATGAAAAACTGTTTTTT.